These T cell receptor beta chains were read from a single sample in a study of radiation and T cells in renal cell carcinoma. The data were produced by immunoSEQ multiplex PCR, yet TCRdb's version contains in-frame clones alone and is incomplete. The sample shows several thousand clones, roughly 60% of them seen only once. This specimen consisted of tumor tissue, obtained from a patient whose treatment included radiotherapy and nephrectomy. The receptor set was obtained from a woman aged 55 to 70 with renal cell carcinoma. Each CDR3 is given with its conserved first and last residue.

v_gene	j_gene	CDR3aa
TRBV5-1	TRBJ1-2	CASSANTGGGYTF
TRBV29-1	TRBJ1-1	CSVSAGWGNTEAFF
TRBV6-6	TRBJ1-1	CASRGPREGTEAFF
TRBV9	TRBJ2-2	CASSVAPGTENTGELFF
TRBV5-1	TRBJ2-6	CASSERGRSGANVLTF
TRBV10-1	TRBJ2-1	CASSEWREGRNEQFF
TRBV12-5	TRBJ1-2	CASGAALRGYGYTF
TRBV7-6	TRBJ2-7	CASSAPDRGSYEQYF
TRBV5-1	TRBJ1-5	CASRPGGPSNQPQHF
TRBV7-9	TRBJ2-7	CASSPRDIAYEQYF
TRBV5-6	TRBJ2-7	CASSFRAGTYEQYF
TRBV4-3	TRBJ2-7	CASSQGAAAHEQYF
TRBV4-1	TRBJ2-2	CASSGTGANTGELFF
TRBV21-1	TRBJ1-6	CASSTRTGHNSPLHF
TRBV18	TRBJ2-1	CASSPQPSPYNEQFF
TRBV7-2	TRBJ2-7	CASSLNVNLYF
TRBV4-1	TRBJ1-4	CASSVQGGVTNEKLFF
TRBV6-5	TRBJ1-5	CASSYKSWADGRPQHF
TRBV30	TRBJ2-6	CAWSRDRVRSGANVLTF
TRBV5-1	TRBJ2-1	CASSPTLAGGGEQFF
TRBV11-2	TRBJ1-2	CASSEGRGRYGYTF
TRBV7-2	TRBJ1-2	CASSPALEGYTF
TRBV6-5	TRBJ1-4	CASSTQGGGYKLFF
TRBV4-1	TRBJ2-3	CASSTRGLAGVRRTDTQYF
TRBV2	TRBJ2-7	CASKAGGPGEQYF
TRBV5-5	TRBJ2-1	CASVRAYNEQFF
TRBV7-9	TRBJ1-5	CASSFADPKGQPQHF
TRBV14	TRBJ2-1	CATQGLRGLNNEQFF
TRBV7-3	TRBJ2-6	CASSRDKSGANVLTF
TRBV6-1	TRBJ1-1	CASSEVGLVAFF
TRBV18	TRBJ2-3	CASSPGLAGTDTQYF